This passage covers 28 T cell receptor beta chains from one sample sequenced in a study of blood T cell repertoires in COVID-19 (dated by TCRdb to the early 2020s). Library method: the immunoSEQ multiplex PCR assay. TCRdb provides this immuneACCESS table in a form limited to in-frame rearrangements. Some clones are lacking; in checked studies, under half of them reflect an unresolved V gene, and why the rest are absent is not known. For this sample the table gives tens of thousands of clones, of which more than 90% were detected only once. 3.9% of the sample is taken by the ten largest. The specimen was peripheral blood. Source of these receptors: a man in his fifties or sixties with acute or convalescent COVID-19.

The rearrangement uses TRBV29-1 and TRBJ2-1; D is possibly TRBD2 (6 bases). The V and J ends lost 7 bases and 8 bases respectively, with 21 bases between them. From germline, CDR1 is SQVTM and CDR2 ANQGSEA. The CDR3 is made up of 14 amino acids. In nucleotides, the CDR3 is TGCAGCGCCCGAAGCAGCGGGTTTAGGTATGAGCAGTTCTTC. This translates into CSARSSGFRYEQFF.

This clone was picked up a small number of times. The chain combines TRBV7-9 with TRBJ1-2; 10 bases are a match to TRBD1. Germline V CDR1 and CDR2: SEHNR, FQNEAQ (reference sequence). J was trimmed by 8 bases and V by 5 bases; bases with no gene match: 8. There are 14 residues in the CDR3. For the CDR3, the DNA is TGTGCCAGCAGCCGGACAGGGGGGGAATTAGGCTACACCTTC. Its protein product is CASSRTGGELGYTF.

This chain joins TRBV30 and TRBJ1-3; D unresolved. The CDR3 consists of 12 residues. Trimming left V 0 bases short and J 3 bases short, with 3 bases between. The germline V gene encodes CDR1 GTSNPN and CDR2 SVGIG (reference sequence). CDR3 nucleotides: TGTGCCTGGAGTGTCAATGGAAACACCATATATTTT. It yields the protein CAWSVNGNTIYF.

This clone appeared a single time. V and J are TRBV21-1 and TRBJ2-5; the table's D call of TRBD2 was not tested on the DNA. TRBV21-1 is reported as a pseudogene. The CDR3 is made up of 11 amino acids. CDR3 residues: CASSTLETQYF. CDR3 sequence (DNA): TGTGCCAGCAGCACCTTGGAGACCCAGTACTTC.

The J gene is TRBJ2-7, the V gene TRBV4-1; possible D gene TRBD1, 5 bases. The CDR3 covers 16 residues. The V gene's germline CDR1 is MGHRA and CDR2 YSYEKL. The V end lost 1 base, the J end lost 3 bases, and 16 bases lay between the germline ends. The CDR3 spells CASSQARQGYRYEQYF. CDR3 in DNA: TGCGCCAGCAGCCAAGCACGCCAGGGTTATCGCTACGAGCAGTACTTC.

This clone was picked up one time. The chain has TRBV7-6 and TRBJ1-1, with D perhaps matching TRBD1 (6 bases). Germline V lookup: CDR1 SGHVS, CDR2 FNYEAQ. This CDR3 is built from 17 residues. Trimming shortened V by 4 bases and J by 4 bases, and 22 bases separated the two germline ends. The CDR3 protein is CASSSILIGVGGTEAFF. CDR3 DNA: TGTGCCAGCAGCTCGATCCTGATAGGGGTAGGGGGCACTGAAGCTTTCTTT.

CDR3 sequence: CASTPRTGVQETQYF. The CDR3 nucleotides are TGTGCCAGCACTCCCCGAACAGGGGTGCAAGAGACCCAGTACTTC. J is TRBJ2-5 and V is TRBV3-1 (or the pseudogene TRBV3-2), with 7 bases matching TRBD1. The CDR3 length is 15 residues. The germline V gene has CDR1 LGHDT and CDR2 YNNKEL (reference sequence). Trimming took 7 bases from V and 2 from J; bases not matched to a gene: 10.

Details on this clone: This may be a read error, as it is one base from a much larger clone. Other DNA sequences in this sample translate to the same CDR3. The J gene is TRBJ2-7, the V gene TRBV19; D not certain. This CDR3 region has 13 residues. The ends were cut back, 4 bases at V and 0 bases at J, with 7 bases in the middle. CDR1 LNHDA and CDR2 SQIVND come from the germline V gene (reference sequence). The CDR3 loop is CASSSQASYEQYF. Here the CDR3 DNA reads TGTGCCAGTAGTAGCCAGGCCTCCTACGAGCAGTACTTC.

This chain links TRBV7-7 with TRBJ2-7; 8 nucleotides align to TRBD1. After removal of 4 bases from V and 7 bases from J, the junction contained 6 bases not matched to a gene. There are 13 residues in the CDR3. Germline V gives CDR1 SSHAT, CDR2 FNYEAQ (reference sequence). The CDR3 DNA sequence: TGTGCCAGCAGCTCCGACAGGGGAGGTGAGCAGTACTTC. This sequence encodes CASSSDRGGEQYF.

The gene calls are TRBV3-1 (or the pseudogene TRBV3-2) and TRBJ2-3, with TRBD2 matching 10 bases. Germline values: CDR1 LGHDT, CDR2 YNNKEL (reference sequence). J lost 4 bases, V lost 2 bases, and 15 bases had no gene match. The CDR3 is made up of 19 amino acids. CDR3 sequence (DNA): TGTGCCAGCAGCCAATCCACATTCACCGGACTAGCGGTCTCAGATACGCAGTATTTT. Its protein product is CASSQSTFTGLAVSDTQYF.

This chain uses TRBV28 with TRBJ2-1; TRBD2 matches at 7 bases. The CDR3 totals 19 residues. V lost 5 bases and J lost 3; bases outside the gene matches: 19. Germline values: CDR1 MDHEN, CDR2 SYDVKM. The chain's CDR3 is CASSPLPKLMAGVYNEQFF. The CDR3 bases are TGTGCCAGCAGTCCGCTCCCAAAACTTATGGCGGGGGTCTACAATGAGCAGTTCTTC.

The chain uses TRBV4-2 and TRBJ1-2, with 8 bases fitting TRBD1. With 1 base clipped from V and 4 bases from J, the junction kept 8 bases outside the gene matches. CDR1 and CDR2 (germline): LGHNA, YNFKEQ. This CDR3 spans 16 amino acids. The CDR3 here is CASSQATGQVGYGYTF. CDR3 sequence (DNA): TGTGCCAGCAGCCAAGCCACGGGACAGGTGGGCTATGGCTACACCTTC.

The chain employs TRBV19 and TRBJ1-6, with D tentatively TRBD1 (5 bases). From germline, CDR1 is LNHDA and CDR2 SQIVND (reference sequence). V gave up 4 bases and J gave up 7 bases, with 14 bases separating them. The CDR3 sequence is 15 residues long. This chain's CDR3 is CASSNGGARNSPLHF. The CDR3, as DNA: TGTGCCAGTAGTAACGGAGGGGCCCGGAATTCACCCCTCCACTTT. Full variable domain (remainder filled in from reference TRBV19 and TRBJ1-6): DGGITQSPKYLFRKEGQNVTLSCEQNLNHDAMYWYRQDPGQGLRLIYYSQIVNDFQKGDIAEGYSVSREKKESFPLTVTSAQKNPTAFYLCASSNGGARNSPLHFGNGTRLTVT.

The chain uses TRBV6-1 and TRBJ2-3, with 7 bases that match TRBD1. J gave up 6 bases and V 4 bases, and 19 bases lay outside the gene matches. The germline CDR1 and CDR2 sequences are MNHNS and SASEGT. This CDR3 is built from 18 residues. The CDR3 region is CASSGIPGQMVVTDTQYF. CDR3 coding DNA: TGTGCCAGCAGTGGGATCCCGGGACAGATGGTGGTGACGGATACGCAGTATTTT.

The rearrangement joins TRBV11-2 to TRBJ2-2; maybe TRBD2 (6 bases). Germline V gene data show CDR1 as SGHAT and CDR2 as FQNNGV. Deletions cut 1 base from V and 3 bases from J, with 12 bases between. This CDR3 contains 16 residues. The CDR3 DNA reads TGTGCCAGCAGCTTAGCGGGAGTTCCCTACACCGGGGAGCTGTTTTTT. Translation gives CASSLAGVPYTGELFF.

The rearrangement links TRBV9 to TRBJ2-7; no clear D gene. Germline CDR1 and CDR2: SGDLS and YYNGEE. The V and J ends lost 3 bases and 3 bases respectively, with 10 bases between them. CDR3 size: 13 residues. The CDR3 sequence is CASSGSTSYEQYF. The CDR3 DNA follows: TGTGCCAGCAGCGGGTCGACAAGCTACGAGCAGTACTTC.

The chain combines TRBV6-5 with TRBJ1-5; possible D gene TRBD1, 6 bases. Trimming took 6 bases from V and 4 from J, leaving 13 bases between them. The CDR3 contains 14 residues. CDR1 and CDR2 from the germline V gene are MNHEY and SVGAGI. This chain's CDR3 is CASSITGSNQPQHF. The CDR3 coding sequence is TGTGCCAGCAGCATTACAGGGTCAAATCAGCCCCAGCATTTT.

The gene calls are TRBV5-1 and TRBJ2-5; possibly TRBD1 for D (6 bases). The CDR3 loop spans 14 amino acids. The V end was cut by 0 bases, the J end by 6 bases, with 12 bases between. Germline assignment: CDR1 SGHRS and CDR2 YFSETQ. The CDR3 sequence: CASSLEQGGQTQYF. CDR3 nucleotide sequence: TGCGCCAGCAGCTTGGAACAGGGCGGACAGACCCAGTACTTC.

The chain couples TRBV12-3 or TRBV12-4 to TRBJ2-5; perhaps TRBD2 as D (5 bases). The CDR3 is made up of 11 amino acids. Trimming cost V 5 bases and J 9 bases, with 10 bases left between them. CDR3 sequence reads: CASSNRGAQYF. The CDR3 nucleotides read TGTGCCAGCAGTAACCGGGGAGCCCAGTACTTC.

The chain links TRBV5-1 to TRBJ2-2; D perhaps matches TRBD1 (6 bases). Germline V CDR1 and CDR2: SGHRS, YFSETQ. The CDR3 is 15 residues long. V lost 3 bases, J lost 6 bases, and 15 bases lay in between. The DNA of the CDR3 is TGCGCCAGCAGCTCGATGACGACAGGTCCCGGGGAGCTGTTTTTT. This encodes CASSSMTTGPGELFF.

The chain couples TRBV6-5 to TRBJ1-3; 11 bases align to TRBD1. The CDR3 spans 14 residues. The V gene end was trimmed by 4 bases and the J gene end by 7 bases; junction bases not matched to a gene: 3. Germline CDR1 is MNHEY and CDR2 is SVGAGI. The CDR3 DNA reads TGTGCCAGCAGTTTCGGGACAGGGGGGAACACCATATATTTT. This gives the protein CASSFGTGGNTIYF.

The chain has TRBV18 and TRBJ1-5; 8 bases are shared with TRBD1. The CDR3 runs to 14 residues. The ends lost 3 bases at V and 6 bases at J; junction bases unmatched: 4. The germline V gene has CDR1 KGHSH and CDR2 LQKENI. CDR3 sequence (DNA): TGTGCCAGCTCACCCCTACAGGGGGTTCAGCCCCAGCATTTT. Protein product: CASSPLQGVQPQHF.

The genes are TRBV12-5 and TRBJ1-2, with 10 bases that match TRBD1. Germline values: CDR1 LGHNT, CDR2 FRNRAP. The CDR3 runs 17 residues. After removal of 2 bases from V and 4 bases from J, the junction contained 10 bases not matched to a gene. This CDR3 is CASGLKPGQGILYGYTF. In DNA, the CDR3 is TGTGCTAGTGGTTTGAAACCGGGACAGGGGATTCTCTATGGCTACACCTTC.

The gene calls are TRBV7-8 and TRBJ1-2; D remains ambiguous. Trimming removed 5 bases at V and 7 bases at J, with 23 bases between. This CDR3 is 16 amino acids long. Germline V lookup: CDR1 SGHVS, CDR2 FQNEAQ. The CDR3 nucleotides read TGTGCCAGCAGCCTATTGCCCGGGAACTCGGCCTCTGGCTACACCTTC. Protein product: CASSLLPGNSASGYTF. Full variable domain (remainder filled in from reference TRBV7-8 and TRBJ1-2): GAGVSQSPRYKVAKRGQDVALRCDPISGHVSLFWYQQALGQGPEFLTYFQNEAQLDKSGLPSDRFFAERPEGSVSTLKIQRTQQEDSAVYLCASSLLPGNSASGYTFGSGTRLTVV.

This clone showed up just once. The chain has TRBV6-5 and TRBJ2-5; D uncertain. The CDR3 totals 14 residues. V shed 4 bases and J shed 4 bases, with 13 bases lying between them. Germline V gene sequence: CDR1 MNHEY, CDR2 SVGAGI. The chain's CDR3 is CASSSLGGRETQYF. As DNA, the CDR3 is TGTGCCAGCAGTTCCTTAGGCGGCCGAGAGACCCAGTACTTC.

The table lists this clone with a few counts. V and J are TRBV6-8 and TRBJ2-7, with a possible D match to TRBD1 (5 bases). V was trimmed by 5 bases and J by 3 bases, leaving 8 bases between them. Per germline, CDR1 MNHGY and CDR2 SAAAGT. The CDR3 runs 12 residues. DNA for the CDR3: TGTGCCAGCAGTACGCAGGGCTACGAGCAGTACTTC. Protein: CASSTQGYEQYF.

CDR3 loop: CASSFSGRGNYEQYF. CDR3 coding DNA: TGTGCCAGCAGCTTTTCCGGGAGGGGAAACTACGAGCAGTACTTC. This chain joins TRBV7-2 and TRBJ2-7; 8 bases match TRBD2. The CDR3 totals 15 residues. Germline loops: CDR1 SGHTA, CDR2 FQGNSA. The ends lost 3 bases at V and 3 bases at J; junction bases unmatched: 7.

CDR3: CASSYSPIPGGMSYNEQFF. DNA of the CDR3: TGTGCCAGCAGTTACTCGCCGATACCAGGGGGCATGTCCTACAATGAGCAGTTCTTC. The genes are TRBV6-2 or TRBV6-3 and TRBJ2-1; 8 bases are a match to TRBD1. This CDR3 has 19 residues. V dropped 0 bases and J dropped 1; count of bases not matched to a gene: 11. Germline lookup yields CDR1 MNHEY and CDR2 SVGEGT.